This TCR beta chain was sequenced in a study of beta chain features in type 1 diabetes. Regarding the study as a whole: The study found moderately but significantly shorter TCRB CDR3s in all four CD4+ subsets of Type 1 diabetes patients. A potential influence of HLA type upon TCRB rearrangement remained unresolved herein.

In this sample, this clone turned up a few times. Its antigen remains unknown. CDR3 length equals 14 residues. Germline assignment: CDR1 SGDLS and CDR2 YYNGEE. The V gene end was trimmed by 4 bases and the J gene end by 7 bases; junction bases not matched to a gene: 4. The authors took one heparinised blood draw, averaging about 120 mL, from each donor. The whole isolated RNA underwent reverse transcription, so sequencing captured expressed TCRB transcripts. Data came from immunoSEQ multiplex PCR; TCRdb stores just in-frame clones and leaves some out. The table records about 330,000 clones, roughly 11% of them present only once.

The specimen was naive CD4+ T cells from blood. This chain connects TRBV9 to TRBJ1-5; 11 bases line up with TRBD1. This TCR was recovered from a woman under 40 in good health. The CDR3 DNA reads as TGTGCCAGCAGCAGGGACAGGGGGGACCAGCCCCAGCATTTT. Translating gives CASSRDRGDQPQHF.